This T cell receptor beta chain originates from a study of CD8 T cells in Susac syndrome. Roughly 0.45 to 1 ug RNA was reverse transcribed with random hexamers. TCR beta CDR3 was amplified by immunoSEQ covering 54 Vbeta and 13 Jbeta. TCRdb re-derived calls from the immunoSEQ multiplex PCR reads in MiXCR, one entry per CDR3 protein. This table has some 220,000 distinct CDR3 sequences, about 95% appearing once. V gave up 3 bases and J gave up 6 bases, with 23 bases separating them. Germline CDR1 and CDR2: GTSNPN and SVGIG (reference sequence). The CDR3 totals 16 residues. The specimen sequenced was CD4+ T cells from PBMCs. This TCR derives from a human donor with multiple sclerosis. The rearrangement joins TRBV30 to TRBJ1-2; a weak D match, TRBD1 (5 bases). The CDR3 bases are TGTGCCTGGAGCGTACATCCTAAGGACACCGGCCATGGCTACACCTTC. It yields the protein CAWSVHPKDTGHGYTF. Full variable domain (outside the CDR3, taken from reference TRBV30 and TRBJ1-2): SQTIHQWPATLVQPVGSPLSLECTVEGTSNPNLYWYRQAAGRGLQLLFYSVGIGQISSEVPQNLSASRPQDRQFILSSKKLLLSDSGFYLCAWSVHPKDTGHGYTFGSGTRLTVV.